A selection of T cell receptor beta chains follows, all from one sample in a study of vaccination and CD4 T cells after COVID-19. TCRdb re-called the PCR reads through MiXCR, storing one row per CDR3 protein. Here the sample spans 9,500 to 15,000 distinct CDR3 sequences, around half being singletons. No antigen has been assigned to these receptors. The sequencing sample was made of CD4+ T cells from blood, cultured in vitro. Receptor source: a human donor who had recovered from COVID-19. Each CDR3 is given with its conserved first and last residue. Each record gives: J gene, clone size, D gene, V gene, CDR3 DNA, CDR3 protein. D genes are given only for firm matches. Expanded clones get a size class; other rows say once, few or many, or leave the size out.

j_gene: TRBJ1-1; abundance: -; d_gene: -; v_gene: TRBV12-3/TRBV12-4; CDR3nt: TGTGCCAGCAGTAAAGCCCAGGGGAGGACTGAAGCTTTCTTT; CDR3aa: CASSKAQGRTEAFF
j_gene: TRBJ1-5; abundance: -; d_gene: -; v_gene: TRBV7-9; CDR3nt: TGTGCCAGCAGCCCGGACGGCAATCAGCCCCAGCATTTT; CDR3aa: CASSPDGNQPQHF
j_gene: TRBJ2-3; abundance: -; d_gene: -; v_gene: TRBV28; CDR3nt: TGTGCCAGCAGTAGATCGGGACTTAGCACAGATACGCAGTATTTT; CDR3aa: CASSRSGLSTDTQYF
j_gene: TRBJ2-7; abundance: -; d_gene: -; v_gene: TRBV12-3/TRBV12-4; CDR3nt: TGTGCCAGCAGTTCAACCCTGGTAGCGAGTGAGCAGTACTTC; CDR3aa: CASSSTLVASEQYF
j_gene: TRBJ2-7; abundance: -; d_gene: -; v_gene: TRBV7-5; CDR3nt: -; CDR3aa: CISVSETSREHEQYF
j_gene: TRBJ2-7; abundance: -; d_gene: TRBD2; v_gene: TRBV27; CDR3nt: TGTGCCAGCAGTTTATCTCGGATGACTAGCGGGTACTACGAGCAGTACTTC; CDR3aa: CASSLSRMTSGYYEQYF
j_gene: TRBJ1-3; abundance: few; d_gene: -; v_gene: TRBV2; CDR3nt: TGTGCCAGCAGTGGAGACAGCGCTGGAAACACCATATATTTT; CDR3aa: CASSGDSAGNTIYF
j_gene: TRBJ1-3; abundance: -; d_gene: -; v_gene: TRBV6-1; CDR3nt: TGTGCCAGCAGTCGCCTGGGGGCGAACACCATATATTTT; CDR3aa: CASSRLGANTIYF
j_gene: TRBJ2-2; abundance: once; d_gene: -; v_gene: TRBV28; CDR3nt: TGTGCCAGCAGCCGGCTAGGGGGAGGGCCCGGCGGGGAGCTGTTTTTT; CDR3aa: CASSRLGGGPGGELFF
j_gene: TRBJ1-2; abundance: -; d_gene: -; v_gene: TRBV20-1; CDR3nt: TGCAGTGCTCCCCATCAGCGAGCAGACTATGGCTACACCTTC; CDR3aa: CSAPHQRADYGYTF
j_gene: TRBJ2-3; abundance: -; d_gene: -; v_gene: TRBV21-1; CDR3nt: TGTGCCAGCAGCAAACCGGGGGGGTTATCCACAGATACGCAGTATTTT; CDR3aa: CASSKPGGLSTDTQYF
j_gene: TRBJ2-4; abundance: medium-sized; d_gene: -; v_gene: TRBV7-8; CDR3nt: TGTGCCAGCAGCTTAGCGGGGGCAGGGGCGGTGGGAAACATTCAGTACTTC; CDR3aa: CASSLAGAGAVGNIQYF
j_gene: TRBJ2-5; abundance: few; d_gene: -; v_gene: TRBV5-1; CDR3nt: TGCGCCAGCAGTCCAACCCGGACGGGCCAAGAGACCCAGTACTTC; CDR3aa: CASSPTRTGQETQYF
j_gene: TRBJ1-2; abundance: -; d_gene: -; v_gene: TRBV19; CDR3nt: TGTGCCAGTAGTTTGTCGGACAGACCCCTCTTTGGCTACACCTTC; CDR3aa: CASSLSDRPLFGYTF
j_gene: TRBJ2-7; abundance: -; d_gene: -; v_gene: TRBV30; CDR3nt: TGTGCCTGGAGTGTATACCCCTCCTACGAGCAGTACTTC; CDR3aa: CAWSVYPSYEQYF
j_gene: TRBJ2-7; abundance: once; d_gene: TRBD1; v_gene: TRBV2; CDR3nt: TGTGCCAGCACCAGGACAGGGGATAGCTCCTACGAGCAGTACTTC; CDR3aa: CASTRTGDSSYEQYF
j_gene: TRBJ2-7; abundance: -; d_gene: -; v_gene: TRBV7-2; CDR3nt: TGTGCCAGCAGCTTAGGAGGTCCAGCCTACGAGCAGTACTTC; CDR3aa: CASSLGGPAYEQYF
j_gene: TRBJ2-3; abundance: -; d_gene: TRBD2; v_gene: TRBV2; CDR3nt: TGTGCCAGCAGCTCTACTAGCGGGAGGGCCCCAGATACGCAGTATTTT; CDR3aa: CASSSTSGRAPDTQYF
j_gene: TRBJ2-2; abundance: -; d_gene: -; v_gene: TRBV5-1; CDR3nt: TGCGCCAGCAGCTTGGAGCAGTACACCGGGGAGCTGTTTTTT; CDR3aa: CASSLEQYTGELFF
j_gene: TRBJ2-1; abundance: -; d_gene: TRBD2; v_gene: TRBV10-3; CDR3nt: TGTGCCATCAGTGAGTCGAGTCTAGCGGGGGGCGCATACAATGAGCAGTTCTTC; CDR3aa: CAISESSLAGGAYNEQFF
j_gene: TRBJ2-3; abundance: few; d_gene: -; v_gene: TRBV10-3; CDR3nt: TGTGCCATCAGTGATCCCCAGGATGTAGATACGCAGTATTTT; CDR3aa: CAISDPQDVDTQYF
j_gene: TRBJ1-1; abundance: few; d_gene: TRBD1; v_gene: TRBV7-8; CDR3nt: TGTGCCAGCAGCCAACAGGGGCGAACTGAAGCTTTCTTT; CDR3aa: CASSQQGRTEAFF
j_gene: TRBJ1-1; abundance: -; d_gene: -; v_gene: TRBV20-1; CDR3nt: TGCAGTGCTAGAGAGGGGGTAGGGGTCACTGAAGCTTTCTTT; CDR3aa: CSAREGVGVTEAFF
j_gene: TRBJ1-1; abundance: -; d_gene: -; v_gene: TRBV6-1; CDR3nt: TGTGCCAGCAGCACCGTGGGAGAGGCTTTCTTT; CDR3aa: CASSTVGEAFF
j_gene: TRBJ2-5; abundance: -; d_gene: TRBD1; v_gene: TRBV5-8; CDR3nt: TGTGCCAGCAGCCGCAGGGGGCGGGAGACCCAGTACTTC; CDR3aa: CASSRRGRETQYF
j_gene: TRBJ2-5; abundance: once; d_gene: TRBD1; v_gene: TRBV20-1; CDR3nt: TGCAGTGCTAGAGAGACAGGGAAAAGAGAGACCCAGTACTTC; CDR3aa: CSARETGKRETQYF
j_gene: TRBJ1-5; abundance: -; d_gene: TRBD1; v_gene: TRBV2; CDR3nt: TGTGCCAGCAGGGACAGGGGATATCAGCCCCAGCATTTT; CDR3aa: CASRDRGYQPQHF
j_gene: TRBJ1-2; abundance: -; d_gene: TRBD1; v_gene: TRBV28; CDR3nt: TGTGCCAGCAGGGGGACAGCTAACTATGGCTACACCTTC; CDR3aa: CASRGTANYGYTF
j_gene: TRBJ2-7; abundance: -; d_gene: TRBD1; v_gene: TRBV20-1; CDR3nt: TGCAGTGCAAAACAGGGGGCCTACGAGCAGTACTTC; CDR3aa: CSAKQGAYEQYF
j_gene: TRBJ1-2; abundance: -; d_gene: -; v_gene: TRBV2; CDR3nt: TGTGCCAGCAGTGAAGAGGGCTATGGCTACACCTTC; CDR3aa: CASSEEGYGYTF
j_gene: TRBJ2-1; abundance: -; d_gene: TRBD2; v_gene: TRBV10-3; CDR3nt: TGTGCCGTCAGAGACTTAGCGGGAGGATTCAATGAGCAGTTCTTC; CDR3aa: CAVRDLAGGFNEQFF
j_gene: TRBJ2-7; abundance: few; d_gene: -; v_gene: TRBV2; CDR3nt: TGTGCCAGCAGTGACGGAGGGGCTGTTACCTACGAGCAGTACTTC; CDR3aa: CASSDGGAVTYEQYF
j_gene: TRBJ1-2; abundance: few; d_gene: TRBD1; v_gene: TRBV19; CDR3nt: TGTGCCAGTAGTATTAAGCCGGGACAGGCCTATGGCTACACCTTC; CDR3aa: CASSIKPGQAYGYTF
j_gene: TRBJ1-3; abundance: -; d_gene: TRBD1; v_gene: TRBV5-1; CDR3nt: TGCGCCAGCAGCTCCGGACAGGGGATGGACACCATATATTTT; CDR3aa: CASSSGQGMDTIYF
j_gene: TRBJ1-4; abundance: -; d_gene: -; v_gene: TRBV28; CDR3nt: TGTGCCAGCAAACCTTTGATCGGGACCCTGGGTGAAAAACTGTTTTTT; CDR3aa: CASKPLIGTLGEKLFF
j_gene: TRBJ2-3; abundance: -; d_gene: -; v_gene: TRBV6-4; CDR3nt: TGTGCCAGCAGTGAGGGACCTAGCACAGATACGCAGTATTTT; CDR3aa: CASSEGPSTDTQYF
j_gene: TRBJ2-7; abundance: -; d_gene: TRBD2; v_gene: TRBV28; CDR3nt: TGTGCCAGCAGGCAAAGCGGGAGTTTCGACGAGCAGTACTTC; CDR3aa: CASRQSGSFDEQYF
j_gene: TRBJ2-4; abundance: -; d_gene: -; v_gene: TRBV11-2; CDR3nt: TGTGCCAGCAGCTTACCGACTCGCGGTAAGGAATGGGCCAAAAACATTCAGTACTTC; CDR3aa: CASSLPTRGKEWAKNIQYF
j_gene: TRBJ1-2; abundance: -; d_gene: TRBD1; v_gene: TRBV6-2/TRBV6-3; CDR3nt: TGTGCCAGCAGTTACTTCCTACTTCCGGGACAGGCGATCTATGGCTACACCTTC; CDR3aa: CASSYFLLPGQAIYGYTF
j_gene: TRBJ2-7; abundance: few; d_gene: -; v_gene: TRBV20-1; CDR3nt: TGCAGTGCTAGAGCTCCCCAGAACTCCTACGAGCAGTACTTC; CDR3aa: CSARAPQNSYEQYF
j_gene: TRBJ2-5; abundance: -; d_gene: -; v_gene: TRBV5-1; CDR3nt: TGCGCCAGCAGCTTGATCTCAGCCGGCCAAGAGACCCAGTACTTC; CDR3aa: CASSLISAGQETQYF
j_gene: TRBJ2-6; abundance: -; d_gene: TRBD1; v_gene: TRBV6-1; CDR3nt: TGTGCCAGCCGACTAAAAAAGACAGGGGCGCCGAGCTCTGGGGCCAACGTCCTGACTTTC; CDR3aa: CASRLKKTGAPSSGANVLTF
j_gene: TRBJ1-4; abundance: -; d_gene: -; v_gene: TRBV7-9; CDR3nt: TGTGCCAGCAGCTTAGCAGCTATTCGGGAAAAACTGTTTTTT; CDR3aa: CASSLAAIREKLFF
j_gene: TRBJ2-1; abundance: -; d_gene: TRBD2; v_gene: TRBV10-1; CDR3nt: TGCGCCAGCAGTGCCCTAGCGGGGCCGAATGAGCAGTTCTTC; CDR3aa: CASSALAGPNEQFF
j_gene: TRBJ2-5; abundance: -; d_gene: -; v_gene: TRBV5-8; CDR3nt: TGTGCCAGCAGCGCCAGGGGCGGAGAGACCCAGTACTTC; CDR3aa: CASSARGGETQYF
j_gene: TRBJ2-1; abundance: -; d_gene: -; v_gene: TRBV7-9; CDR3nt: TGTGCCAGCAGCCTGTACGATGAGCAGTTCTTC; CDR3aa: CASSLYDEQFF
j_gene: TRBJ2-5; abundance: -; d_gene: -; v_gene: TRBV28; CDR3nt: TGTGCCAGCAGTTTCCCCGGGCCCGGGCTGAAGGAGACCCAGTACTTC; CDR3aa: CASSFPGPGLKETQYF
j_gene: TRBJ2-1; abundance: few; d_gene: -; v_gene: TRBV7-3; CDR3nt: TGTGCCAGCAGCTTCGGGGTGAACAATGAGCAGTTCTTC; CDR3aa: CASSFGVNNEQFF
j_gene: TRBJ1-1; abundance: -; d_gene: -; v_gene: TRBV6-1; CDR3nt: TGTGCCAGCAGATCTTGGACCCAAATGAACACTGAAGCTTTCTTT; CDR3aa: CASRSWTQMNTEAFF
j_gene: TRBJ1-2; abundance: few; d_gene: -; v_gene: TRBV15; CDR3nt: TGTGCCACCAGCGGTTACTCTGGCTACACCTTC; CDR3aa: CATSGYSGYTF
j_gene: TRBJ2-5; abundance: few; d_gene: TRBD2; v_gene: TRBV6-4; CDR3nt: TGTGCCAGCATCAGGCGAGCGGGAGGGCCGAAGGAGACCCAGTACTTC; CDR3aa: CASIRRAGGPKETQYF
j_gene: TRBJ1-4; abundance: -; d_gene: TRBD1; v_gene: TRBV7-2; CDR3nt: TGTGCCAGCAGCCCCCCCGACAGGGGTGCTAATGAAAAACTGTTTTTT; CDR3aa: CASSPPDRGANEKLFF
j_gene: TRBJ2-3; abundance: few; d_gene: TRBD2; v_gene: TRBV29-1; CDR3nt: TGCAGCTCTGGGGGGGGTCGAGGAGATCGGACGCAGTATTTT; CDR3aa: CSSGGGRGDRTQYF
j_gene: TRBJ1-6; abundance: -; d_gene: -; v_gene: TRBV7-9; CDR3nt: TGTGCCAGCACGACTGACCCAGGGCTCTATAATTCACCCCTCCACTTT; CDR3aa: CASTTDPGLYNSPLHF
j_gene: TRBJ1-1; abundance: -; d_gene: -; v_gene: TRBV5-1; CDR3nt: TGCGCCAGCAGCTACGGACAGAAGGGCACTGAAGCTTTCTTT; CDR3aa: CASSYGQKGTEAFF
j_gene: TRBJ2-7; abundance: -; d_gene: -; v_gene: TRBV20-1; CDR3nt: TGCAGTGCTAGGTCGCCTGGATACTACGAGCAGTACTTC; CDR3aa: CSARSPGYYEQYF
j_gene: TRBJ1-1; abundance: -; d_gene: TRBD1; v_gene: TRBV6-1; CDR3nt: TGTGCCAGCAGTGAGGGACAGGGGGCACCCATGAACACTGAAGCTTTCTTT; CDR3aa: CASSEGQGAPMNTEAFF
j_gene: TRBJ1-2; abundance: -; d_gene: TRBD1; v_gene: TRBV12-3/TRBV12-4; CDR3nt: TGTGCCAGCAGCCCGACAGGGTTAGGCTATGGCTACACCTTC; CDR3aa: CASSPTGLGYGYTF
j_gene: TRBJ1-4; abundance: -; d_gene: -; v_gene: TRBV2; CDR3nt: TGTGCCAGCAGTGAAGCGAGAGGGGGATTTGAAAAACTGTTTTTT; CDR3aa: CASSEARGGFEKLFF